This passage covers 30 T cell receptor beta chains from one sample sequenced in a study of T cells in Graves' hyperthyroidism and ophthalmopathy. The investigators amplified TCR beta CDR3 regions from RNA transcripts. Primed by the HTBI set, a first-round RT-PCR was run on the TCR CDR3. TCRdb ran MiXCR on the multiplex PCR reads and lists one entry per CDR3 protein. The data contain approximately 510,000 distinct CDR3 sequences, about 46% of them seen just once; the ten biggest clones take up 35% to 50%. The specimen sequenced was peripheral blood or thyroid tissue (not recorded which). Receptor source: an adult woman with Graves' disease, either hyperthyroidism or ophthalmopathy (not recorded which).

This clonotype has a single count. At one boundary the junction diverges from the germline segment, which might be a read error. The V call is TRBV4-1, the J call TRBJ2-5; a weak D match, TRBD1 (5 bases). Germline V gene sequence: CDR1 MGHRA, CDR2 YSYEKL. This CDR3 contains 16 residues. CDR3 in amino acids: CASSQGVGPLGGTQYF. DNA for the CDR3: TGTGCCAGCAGCCAAGGGGTCGGCCCCCTGGGCGGGACCCAGTACTTC.

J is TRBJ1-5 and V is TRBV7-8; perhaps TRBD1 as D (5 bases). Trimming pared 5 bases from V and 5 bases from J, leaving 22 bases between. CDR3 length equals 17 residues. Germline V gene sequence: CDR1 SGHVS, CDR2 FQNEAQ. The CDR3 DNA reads TGTGCCAGCAGCCAGGCGTTCGGGGCCCATCTTGATCAGCCCCAGCATTTT. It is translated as CASSQAFGAHLDQPQHF.

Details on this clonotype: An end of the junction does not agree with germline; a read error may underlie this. CDR3: CASSLDLQGVSPLQF. CDR3 coding DNA: TGCGCCAGCAGCTTGGATTTACAGGGGGTTTCACCCCTCCAATTT. The V and J genes are TRBV5-1 and TRBJ1-6; TRBD1 matches 8 bases. CDR3 size: 15 residues. Per germline, CDR1 SGHRS and CDR2 YFSETQ. The whole variable domain, filled in from reference TRBV5-1 and TRBJ1-6, reads KAGVTQTPRYLIKTRGQQVTLSCSPISGHRSVSWYQQTPGQGLQFLFEYFSETQRNKGNFPGRFSGRQFSNSRSEMNVSTLELGDSALYLCASSLDLQGVSPLQFGNGTRLTVT.

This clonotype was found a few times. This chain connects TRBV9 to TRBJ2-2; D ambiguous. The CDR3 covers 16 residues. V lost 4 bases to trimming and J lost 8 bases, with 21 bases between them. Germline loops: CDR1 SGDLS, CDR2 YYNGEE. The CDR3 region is CASSPTVSSSVGELFF. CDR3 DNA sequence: TGTGCCAGCAGCCCCACCGTGAGCTCCTCGGTGGGGGAGCTGTTTTTT.

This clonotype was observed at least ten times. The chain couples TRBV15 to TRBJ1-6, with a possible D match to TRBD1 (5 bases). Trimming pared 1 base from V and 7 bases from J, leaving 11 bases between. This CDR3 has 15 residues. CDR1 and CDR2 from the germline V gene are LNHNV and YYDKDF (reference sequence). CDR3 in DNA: TGTGCCACCAGCAGAGTGGGTGGGGGAAATTCACCCCTCCACTTT. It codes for CATSRVGGGNSPLHF. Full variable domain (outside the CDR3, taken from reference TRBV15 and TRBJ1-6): DAMVIQNPRYQVTQFGKPVTLSCSQTLNHNVMYWYQQKSSQAPKLLFHYYDKDFNNEADTPDNFQSRRPNTSFCFLDIRSPGLGDTAMYLCATSRVGGGNSPLHFGNGTRLTVT.

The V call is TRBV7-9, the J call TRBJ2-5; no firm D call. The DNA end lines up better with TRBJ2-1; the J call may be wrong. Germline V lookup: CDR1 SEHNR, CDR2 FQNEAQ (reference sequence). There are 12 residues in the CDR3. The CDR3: CASSLEVYEQFF. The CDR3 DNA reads TGTGCCAGCAGCTTAGAGGTCTATGAGCAGTTCTTC.

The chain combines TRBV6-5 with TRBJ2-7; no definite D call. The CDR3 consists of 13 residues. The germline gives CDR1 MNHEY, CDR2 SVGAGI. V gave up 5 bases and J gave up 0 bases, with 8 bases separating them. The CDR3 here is CASSILPSYEQYF. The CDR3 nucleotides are TGTGCCAGCAGTATACTGCCCTCCTACGAGCAGTACTTC.

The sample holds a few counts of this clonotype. The CDR3 nucleotides read TGTGCCAGCAGTTACAGCGGGAGGGTGTACTTC. Amino acids: CASSYSGRVYF. This chain joins TRBV2 and TRBJ2-7, with TRBD2 matching 10 bases. Trimming cost V 5 bases and J 12 bases; bases outside gene matches: 4. Germline lookup yields CDR1 SNHLY and CDR2 FYNNEI. The CDR3 consists of 11 residues. The complete variable domain, with remaining parts taken from reference TRBV2 and TRBJ2-7, reads EPEVTQTPSHQVTQMGQEVILRCVPISNHLYFYWYRQILGQKVEFLVSFYNNEISEKSEIFDDQFSVERPDGSNFTLKIRSTKLEDSAMYFCASSYSGRVYFGPGTRLTVT.

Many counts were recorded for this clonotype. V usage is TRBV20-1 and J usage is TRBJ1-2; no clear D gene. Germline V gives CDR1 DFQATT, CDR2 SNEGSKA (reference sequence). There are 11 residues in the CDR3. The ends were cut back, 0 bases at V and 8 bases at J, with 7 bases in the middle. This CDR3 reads CSARDHPGYTF. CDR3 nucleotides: TGCAGTGCTAGAGATCACCCGGGCTACACCTTC.

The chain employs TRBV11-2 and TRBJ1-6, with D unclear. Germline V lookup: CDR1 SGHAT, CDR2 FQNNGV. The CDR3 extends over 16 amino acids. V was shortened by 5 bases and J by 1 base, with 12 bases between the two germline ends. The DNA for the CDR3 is TGTGCCAGCAGCCCAGGAGGGAGGTCCTATAATTCACCCCTCCACTTT. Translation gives CASSPGGRSYNSPLHF.

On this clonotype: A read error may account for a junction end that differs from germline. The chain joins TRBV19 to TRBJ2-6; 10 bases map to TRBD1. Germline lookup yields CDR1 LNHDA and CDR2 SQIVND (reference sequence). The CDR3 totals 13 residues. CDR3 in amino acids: CASSMGDRGTEAF. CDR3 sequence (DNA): TGTGCCAGTAGTATGGGGGACAGGGGCACTGAAGCTTTC.

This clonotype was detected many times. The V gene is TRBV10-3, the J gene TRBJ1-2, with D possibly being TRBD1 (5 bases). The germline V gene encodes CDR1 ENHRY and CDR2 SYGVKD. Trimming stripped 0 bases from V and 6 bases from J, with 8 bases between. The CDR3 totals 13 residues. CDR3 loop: CAISESGDNGYTF. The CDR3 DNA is TGTGCCATCAGTGAGTCAGGGGATAATGGCTACACCTTC.

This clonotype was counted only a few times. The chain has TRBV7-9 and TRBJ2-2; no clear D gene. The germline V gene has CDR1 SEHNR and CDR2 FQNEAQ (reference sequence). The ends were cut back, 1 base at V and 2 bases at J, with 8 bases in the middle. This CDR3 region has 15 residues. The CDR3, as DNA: TGTGCCAGCAGCTTAGACGGGCATAACACCGGGGAGCTGTTTTTT. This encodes CASSLDGHNTGELFF.

CDR3: CASNPGTVEETQYF. The CDR3 DNA reads as TGTGCCAGCAACCCTGGGACAGTTGAAGAGACCCAGTACTTC. The chain recombines TRBV6-2 or TRBV6-3 with TRBJ2-5, with 7 nucleotides matching TRBD1. Germline CDR1 reads MNHEY; CDR2 reads SVGEGT. This CDR3 region has 14 residues. Losses at the gene ends were 7 bases for V and 3 bases for J; bases not matched to a gene: 8.

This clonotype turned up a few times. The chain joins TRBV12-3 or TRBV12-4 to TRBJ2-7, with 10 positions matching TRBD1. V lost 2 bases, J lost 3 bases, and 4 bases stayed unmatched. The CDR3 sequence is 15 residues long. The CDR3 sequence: CASSLLGTGVYEQYF. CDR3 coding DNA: TGTGCCAGCAGTTTATTGGGGACAGGGGTCTACGAGCAGTACTTC.

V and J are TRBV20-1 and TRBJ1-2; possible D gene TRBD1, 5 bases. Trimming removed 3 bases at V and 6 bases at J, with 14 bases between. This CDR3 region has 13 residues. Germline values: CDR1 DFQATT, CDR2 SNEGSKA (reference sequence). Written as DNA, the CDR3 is TGCAGTGCTAGGGTACTTGGGGACGATGGCTACACCTTC. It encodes CSARVLGDDGYTF.

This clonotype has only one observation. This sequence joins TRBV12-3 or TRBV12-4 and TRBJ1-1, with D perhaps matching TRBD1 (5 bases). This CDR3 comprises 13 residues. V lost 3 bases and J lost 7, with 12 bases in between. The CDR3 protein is CASSLQIGGEAFF. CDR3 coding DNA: TGTGCCAGCAGTTTGCAGATCGGGGGTGAAGCTTTCTTT.

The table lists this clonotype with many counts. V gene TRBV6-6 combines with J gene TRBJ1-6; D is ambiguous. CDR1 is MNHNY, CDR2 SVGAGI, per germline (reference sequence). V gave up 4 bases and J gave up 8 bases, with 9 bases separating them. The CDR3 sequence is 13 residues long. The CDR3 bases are TGTGCCAGCAGTTTTCCTGGGGATTCACCCCTCCACTTT. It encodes CASSFPGDSPLHF.

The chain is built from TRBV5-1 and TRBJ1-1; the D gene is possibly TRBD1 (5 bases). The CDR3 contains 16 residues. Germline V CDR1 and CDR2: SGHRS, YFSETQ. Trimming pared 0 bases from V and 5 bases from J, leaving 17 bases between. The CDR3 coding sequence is TGCGCCAGCAGCTTGGGGGCAGGGTCTGTTTGGACTGAAGCTTTCTTT. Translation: CASSLGAGSVWTEAFF.

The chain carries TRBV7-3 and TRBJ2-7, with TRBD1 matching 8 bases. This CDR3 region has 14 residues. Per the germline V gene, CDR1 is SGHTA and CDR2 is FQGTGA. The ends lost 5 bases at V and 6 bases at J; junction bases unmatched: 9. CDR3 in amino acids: CASSRRTGNAEQYF. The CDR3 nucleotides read TGTGCCAGCAGCCGCCGGACAGGGAACGCCGAGCAGTACTTC. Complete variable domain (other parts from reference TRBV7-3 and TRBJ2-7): GAGVSQTPSNKVTEKGKYVELRCDPISGHTALYWYRQSLGQGPEFLIYFQGTGAADDSGLPNDRFFAVRPEGSVSTLKIQRTERGDSAVYLCASSRRTGNAEQYFGPGTRLTVT.

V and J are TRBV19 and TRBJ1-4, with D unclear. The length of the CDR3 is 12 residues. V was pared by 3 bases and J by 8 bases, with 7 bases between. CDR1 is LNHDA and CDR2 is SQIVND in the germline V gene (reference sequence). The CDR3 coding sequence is TGTGCCAGTAGTATCGGCAGCGAAAAACTGTTTTTT. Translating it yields CASSIGSEKLFF.

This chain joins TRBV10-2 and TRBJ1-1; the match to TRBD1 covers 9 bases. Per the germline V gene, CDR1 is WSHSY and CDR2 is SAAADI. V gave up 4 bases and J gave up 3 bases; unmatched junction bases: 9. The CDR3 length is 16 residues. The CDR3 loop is CASSGPWGQGYTEAFF. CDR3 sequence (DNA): TGCGCCAGCAGTGGACCTTGGGGACAGGGCTACACTGAAGCTTTCTTT.

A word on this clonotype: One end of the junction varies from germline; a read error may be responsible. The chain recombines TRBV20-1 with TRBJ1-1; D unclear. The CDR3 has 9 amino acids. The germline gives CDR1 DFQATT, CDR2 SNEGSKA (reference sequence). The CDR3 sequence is CSQNSEAFF. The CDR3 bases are TGCAGTCAGAACTCTGAAGCTTTCTTT.

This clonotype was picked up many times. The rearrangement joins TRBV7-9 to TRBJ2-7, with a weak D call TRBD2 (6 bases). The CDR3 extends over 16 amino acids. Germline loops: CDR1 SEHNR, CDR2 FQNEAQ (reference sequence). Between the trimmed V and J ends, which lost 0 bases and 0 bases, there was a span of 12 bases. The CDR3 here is CASSLARGDFSYEQYF. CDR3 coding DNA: TGTGCCAGCAGCTTAGCGCGCGGGGACTTCTCCTACGAGCAGTACTTC.

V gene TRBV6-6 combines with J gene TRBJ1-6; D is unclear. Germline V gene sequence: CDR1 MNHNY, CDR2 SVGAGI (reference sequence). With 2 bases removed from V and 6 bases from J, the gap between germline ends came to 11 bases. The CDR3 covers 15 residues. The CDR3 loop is CASSYPNPTNSPLHF. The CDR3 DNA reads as TGTGCCAGCAGTTACCCCAACCCCACTAATTCACCCCTCCACTTT.

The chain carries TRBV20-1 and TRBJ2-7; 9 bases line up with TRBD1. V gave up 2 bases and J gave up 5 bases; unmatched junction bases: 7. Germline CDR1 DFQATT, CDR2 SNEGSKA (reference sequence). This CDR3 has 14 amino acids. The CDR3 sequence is CSARRDRDPHEQYF. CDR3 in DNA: TGCAGTGCTAGACGGGACAGGGATCCCCACGAGCAGTACTTC.

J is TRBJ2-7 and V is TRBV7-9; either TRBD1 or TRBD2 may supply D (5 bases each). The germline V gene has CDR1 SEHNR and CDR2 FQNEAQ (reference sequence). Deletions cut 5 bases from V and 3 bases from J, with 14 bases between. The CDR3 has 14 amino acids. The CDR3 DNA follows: TGTGCCAGCAGCCCGGGGACCAAGCTCTACGAGCAGTACTTC. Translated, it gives CASSPGTKLYEQYF.

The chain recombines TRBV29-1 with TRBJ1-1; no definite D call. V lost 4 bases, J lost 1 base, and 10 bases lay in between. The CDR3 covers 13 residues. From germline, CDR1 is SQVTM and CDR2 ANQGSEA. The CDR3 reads CSVGVDGNTEAFF. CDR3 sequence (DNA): TGCAGCGTTGGGGTAGATGGGAACACTGAAGCTTTCTTT.

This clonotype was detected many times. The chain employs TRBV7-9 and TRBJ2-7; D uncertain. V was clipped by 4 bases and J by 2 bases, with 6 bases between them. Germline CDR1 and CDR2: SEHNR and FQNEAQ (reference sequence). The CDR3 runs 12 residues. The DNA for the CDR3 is TGTGCCAGCAGCTCCTTCCCCTACGAGCAGTACTTC. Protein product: CASSSFPYEQYF.

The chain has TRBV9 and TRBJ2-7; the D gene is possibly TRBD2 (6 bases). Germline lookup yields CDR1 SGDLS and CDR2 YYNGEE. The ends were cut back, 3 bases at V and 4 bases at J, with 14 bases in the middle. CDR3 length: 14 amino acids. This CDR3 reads CASSGRALGYEQYF. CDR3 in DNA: TGTGCCAGCAGCGGGAGGGCCTTAGGGTACGAGCAGTACTTC.